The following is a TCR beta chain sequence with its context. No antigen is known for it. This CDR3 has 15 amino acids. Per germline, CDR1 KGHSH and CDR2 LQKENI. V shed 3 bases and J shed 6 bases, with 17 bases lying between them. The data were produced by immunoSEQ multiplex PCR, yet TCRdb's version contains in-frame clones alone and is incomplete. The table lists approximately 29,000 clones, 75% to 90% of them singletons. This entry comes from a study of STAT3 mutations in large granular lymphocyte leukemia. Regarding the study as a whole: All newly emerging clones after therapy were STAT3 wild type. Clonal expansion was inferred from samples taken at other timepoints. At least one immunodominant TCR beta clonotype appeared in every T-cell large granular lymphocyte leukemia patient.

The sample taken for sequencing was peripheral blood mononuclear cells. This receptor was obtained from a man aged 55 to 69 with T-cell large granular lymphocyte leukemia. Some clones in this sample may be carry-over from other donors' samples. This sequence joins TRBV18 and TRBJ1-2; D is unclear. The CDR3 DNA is TGTGCCAGCTCACCTAACTCCGCAACGGGCAATGGCTACACCTTC. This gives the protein CASSPNSATGNGYTF.